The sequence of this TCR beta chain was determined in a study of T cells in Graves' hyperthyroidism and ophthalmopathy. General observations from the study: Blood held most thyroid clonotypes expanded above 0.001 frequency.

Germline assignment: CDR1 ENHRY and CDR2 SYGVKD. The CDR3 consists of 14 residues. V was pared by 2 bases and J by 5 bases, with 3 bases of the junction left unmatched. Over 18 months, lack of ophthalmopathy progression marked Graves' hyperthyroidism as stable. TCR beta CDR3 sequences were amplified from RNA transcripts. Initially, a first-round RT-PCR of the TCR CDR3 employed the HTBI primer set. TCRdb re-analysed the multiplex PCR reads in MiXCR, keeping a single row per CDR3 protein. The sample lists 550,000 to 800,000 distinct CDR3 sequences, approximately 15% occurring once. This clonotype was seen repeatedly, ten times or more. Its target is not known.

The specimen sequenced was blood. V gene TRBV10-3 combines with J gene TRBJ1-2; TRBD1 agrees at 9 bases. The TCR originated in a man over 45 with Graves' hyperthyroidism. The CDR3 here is CAISERGQGYGYTF. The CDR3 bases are TGTGCCATCAGTGAGAGGGGACAGGGTTATGGCTACACCTTC.